This paragraph reports one T cell receptor (beta chain). The data stem from a study of blood T cell repertoires in COVID-19. Overall study: Collection of acute and convalescent COVID-19 samples took place in the United States, Italy and Spain. PBMCs, B-cell-depleted T cells, or T cells provided the cDNA or gDNA that made up the material.

The trim removed 6 bases at V and 1 base at J, leaving 8 bases unmatched. Germline CDR1 reads SQVTM; CDR2 reads ANQGSEA. The CDR3 runs to 14 residues. In the original analysis: Nucleated cell counts were estimated from reference gene primer amplification. Profiled with immunoSEQ multiplex PCR; TCRdb holds only in-frame clones, not every one. Clone size and the V and J calls come from that table; the DNA yielded D and trimming. Of 650,000 to 800,000 clones in the sample, just under 90% are singletons; the top ten hold under 0.3%. The chain links TRBV29-1 to TRBJ1-1; TRBD1 agrees at 7 bases. This sequence originates from a woman between 18 and 29 years old with acute or convalescent COVID-19. Sequencing was performed on peripheral blood. DNA of the CDR3: TGCAGCGTAGGTGGACAGGTTCAGAACACTGAAGCTTTCTTT. This sequence encodes CSVGGQVQNTEAFF.